The 3 T cell receptor beta chains in this list originate from one sample, sequenced in a study of response to subunit inactivated influenza vaccine. MiXCR, applied by TCRdb to the RT-PCR reads, yields one record per CDR3 protein. This table holds 430,000 or so distinct CDR3 sequences, about 10% found once. The sample here was PBMCs from blood, taken roughly 46 days after vaccination. These receptors were obtained from a man aged 45-60 years who received an inactivated influenza vaccine.

This rearrangement joins TRBV7-2 to TRBJ1-1, with unresolved D. V was trimmed by 9 bases and J by 1 base, leaving 6 bases between them. The CDR3 sequence is 11 residues long. The V gene's germline CDR1 is SGHTA and CDR2 FQGNSA. CDR3: CARKKNTEAFF. The CDR3 coding sequence is TGTGCCAGGAAGAAGAACACTGAAGCTTTCTTT.

The rearrangement uses TRBV10-3 and TRBJ2-4, with 10 bases lining up with TRBD1. V shed 3 bases, J shed 6 bases, and the junction held 8 bases outside the gene matches. CDR1 and CDR2 (germline): ENHRY, SYGVKD. The CDR3 has 16 amino acids. The CDR3 DNA is TGTGCCATCAGTGATTGGACAGGGGGTAGCGGAAACATTCAGTACTTC. It is translated as CAISDWTGGSGNIQYF.

There are a few counts of this clonotype. This rearrangement joins TRBV20-1 to TRBJ2-7; 15 bases match TRBD2. V lost 1 base, J lost 0 bases, and 1 base stayed unmatched. Germline V gene lookup returns CDR1 DFQATT and CDR2 SNEGSKA (reference sequence). CDR3 size: 16 residues. This CDR3 is CSARGTSGRASYEQYF. The CDR3 nucleotides read TGCAGTGCTAGAGGGACTAGCGGGAGGGCCTCCTACGAGCAGTACTTC.